Listed below are T cell receptor beta chains from one sample, sequenced in a study of cytomegalovirus exposure and HLA in healthy donors. Using immunoSEQ multiplex PCR, the repertoire was profiled, and TCRdb retains in-frame clones only, with some absent. The table has roughly 65,000 clones, approximately 92% seen once; the top ten hold roughly 5.2%. The specimen was PBMCs. The receptors were sampled from a man aged 18 to 29 in good health and CMV-seropositive. The CDR3 runs from the conserved cysteine through the conserved F or W. A D gene is named only where the DNA matches it firmly. The size of a clone is reported for some rows only, either as once, few or many, or as a class for expanded clones.

V gene	clone size	J gene	D gene	CDR3 protein	CDR3 DNA
TRBV4-1	.	TRBJ1-1	.	CASSQVTEGTEAFF	TGCGCCAGCAGCCAAGTTACGGAGGGCACTGAAGCTTTCTTT
TRBV6-6	.	TRBJ1-2	.	CASSYSMGSNYGYTF	TGTGCCAGCAGTTACTCGATGGGGAGCAACTATGGCTACACCTTC
TRBV7-9	once	TRBJ2-7	.	CASSLGQIYEQYF	TGTGCCAGCTCCTTGGGGCAGATCTACGAGCAGTACTTC
TRBV28	.	TRBJ2-7	TRBD1	CASSSQGSRYEQYF	TGTGCCAGCAGTTCACAGGGGTCTCGCTACGAGCAGTACTTC
TRBV27	.	TRBJ2-7	TRBD2	CASMTSGRPPLAF	TGTGCCAGCATGACTAGCGGGAGGCCGCCACTGGCCTTC
TRBV7-2	few	TRBJ2-3	.	CASSYTEYSTDTQYF	TGTGCCAGCAGTTATACGGAGTACAGCACAGATACGCAGTATTTT
TRBV7-9	.	TRBJ1-5	.	CASSPDTYNQPQHF	TGTGCCAGCAGCCCCGACACCTACAATCAGCCCCAGCATTTT
TRBV11-1	.	TRBJ1-5	TRBD1	CASSLTGGSNQPQHF	TGTGCCAGCAGCCTGACAGGGGGTAGCAATCAGCCCCAGCATTTT
TRBV9	.	TRBJ2-3	TRBD2	CASSPGTSPHTDTQYF	TGTGCCAGCAGCCCCGGGACTAGTCCTCACACAGATACGCAGTATTTT
TRBV19	.	TRBJ1-2	.	CASSRKTGSAYGYTF	TGTGCCAGTAGTAGAAAGACAGGTAGCGCCTATGGCTACACCTTC
TRBV7-3	once	TRBJ2-3	TRBD2	CASSLTSGRAGTDTQYF	TGTGCCAGCAGCTTAACTAGCGGGAGGGCCGGGACAGATACGCAGTATTTT
TRBV7-6	.	TRBJ2-6	TRBD2	CASSRGGVTGANVLTF	TGTGCCAGCAGCCGGGGGGGTGTCACTGGGGCCAACGTCCTGACTTTC
TRBV7-6	.	TRBJ2-7	.	CASSSQGYEQYF	TGTGCCAGCAGCTCCCAGGGCTACGAGCAGTACTTC
TRBV10-2	.	TRBJ2-1	TRBD1	CASSESGTAAYNEQFF	TGCGCCAGCAGTGAGTCAGGGACAGCAGCCTACAATGAGCAGTTCTTC
TRBV21-1	.	TRBJ2-5	.	CASSKGVGRQTQYF	TGTGCCAGCAGCAAAGGGGTGGGGAGGCAGACCCAGTACTTC
TRBV11-2	.	TRBJ2-1	.	CASSLSPDEQFF	TGTGCCAGCAGCTTGTCCCCCGATGAGCAGTTCTTC
TRBV29-1	once	TRBJ2-5	.	CSVVGESQMGTQYF	TGCAGCGTTGTAGGAGAGTCGCAGATGGGGACCCAGTACTTC
TRBV29-1	.	TRBJ1-2	TRBD1	CSVDASRDRGIYGYTF	TGCAGCGTTGATGCGTCCCGGGACAGGGGAATCTATGGCTACACCTTC